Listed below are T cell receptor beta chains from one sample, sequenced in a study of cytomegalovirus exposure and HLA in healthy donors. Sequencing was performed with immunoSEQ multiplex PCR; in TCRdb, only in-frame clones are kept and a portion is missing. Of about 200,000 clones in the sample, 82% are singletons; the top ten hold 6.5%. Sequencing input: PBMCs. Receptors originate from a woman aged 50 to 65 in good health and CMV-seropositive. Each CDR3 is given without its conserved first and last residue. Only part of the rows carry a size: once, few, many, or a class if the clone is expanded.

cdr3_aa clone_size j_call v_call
ATSKGQVGGLSYEQY . . TRBV15
ASSRTSDPYEQY . TRBJ2-7 TRBV18
AIRDSNYGYT . TRBJ1-2 TRBV28
ASSEWTRTDTQY once TRBJ2-3 TRBV25-1
ASSPRPRKNTEAF . TRBJ1-1 TRBV7-9
ASSYSIRGGVNEQF . TRBJ2-1 TRBV6-6
ASSNRDSVSSYEQY . TRBJ2-7 TRBV5-1
ASSLVLGGLGETQY . TRBJ2-5 TRBV11-2
ASSPGTNQETQY . TRBJ2-5 TRBV9
ASSQRQGAKAAQY . TRBJ2-3 TRBV6-1
ASSLGSGTDTQY . TRBJ2-3 TRBV5-1
ASSLGQGIHEQY . . TRBV5-1
ASTGTGYEQY once TRBJ2-7 TRBV28
ASSWTGGHGYT . TRBJ1-2 TRBV2
ASTLEGSTDTQY . TRBJ2-3 TRBV28
ASSQDRAASGSEHEQF once TRBJ2-1 TRBV4-1
ASSSLVSGANVLT once TRBJ2-6 TRBV27
ASSLGQNTEAF . TRBJ1-1 TRBV28
AIPTGLGETYGYT . TRBJ1-2 TRBV28
ASSPGQGVGETQY . TRBJ2-5 TRBV4-3
ASSSAAGVSYNEQF . TRBJ2-1 TRBV9
ASSGGDRGSYEQY . TRBJ2-7 TRBV10-2
ASSLSGGPSGANGLT . TRBJ2-6 TRBV5-1
ASSTGGGGNQPQH . TRBJ1-5 TRBV28
ASSGLGASTDTQY . TRBJ2-3 TRBV9